A single sample is the source of the 22 T cell receptor beta chains below, sequenced in a study of cytotoxic CD8 clonotypes in ibrutinib-treated CLL. The data were produced by immunoSEQ multiplex PCR, yet TCRdb's version contains in-frame clones alone and is incomplete. The sample has more than 300,000 clones; about 77% are singletons. The sample here was PBMCs, taken before ibrutinib treatment. The receptor set was obtained from a human donor with chronic lymphocytic leukemia.

The V and J genes are TRBV28 and TRBJ1-5, with D perhaps TRBD1 (5 bases). The V gene's germline CDR1 is MDHEN and CDR2 SYDVKM. The length of the CDR3 is 15 residues. V shed 6 bases and J shed 3 bases, with 15 bases lying between them. In nucleotides, the CDR3 is TGTGCCAGCAGGGGGACTCAAAGGGCCAATCAGCCCCAGCATTTT. This gives the protein CASRGTQRANQPQHF.

The rearrangement uses TRBV18 and TRBJ2-7, with TRBD1 matching over 9 bases. The CDR3 has 15 residues. The germline CDR1 and CDR2 sequences are KGHSH and LQKENI. With 1 base clipped from V and 4 bases from J, the junction kept 5 bases outside the gene matches. The CDR3 DNA follows: TGTGCCAGCTCACCACAGGGACAGGGTCTGTACGAGCAGTACTTC. It is translated as CASSPQGQGLYEQYF.

The chain recombines TRBV6-6 with TRBJ2-1; D is uncertain. Trimming removed 4 bases at V and 13 bases at J, with 14 bases between. Germline V gives CDR1 MNHNY, CDR2 SVGAGI (reference sequence). The CDR3 has 12 residues. The CDR3 loop is CASSFPSVSQFF. The CDR3 DNA sequence: TGTGCCAGCAGTTTCCCGAGTGTTTCCCAGTTCTTC.

This CDR3 is CASSLLGGAFGTGELFF. The DNA of the CDR3 is TGTGCCAGCAGTTTATTGGGGGGCGCGTTTGGGACCGGGGAGCTGTTTTTT. The chain combines TRBV27 with TRBJ2-2; the D gene could be TRBD1 or TRBD2 (6 bases each). The CDR3 has 17 residues. Germline V gene data show CDR1 as MNHEY and CDR2 as SMNVEV (reference sequence). V was shortened by 1 base and J by 5 bases, with 17 bases between the two germline ends.

This sequence joins TRBV5-1 and TRBJ2-1; D remains ambiguous. Germline assignment: CDR1 SGHRS and CDR2 YFSETQ. V was cut by 0 bases and J by 8 bases, with 12 bases left in between. CDR3 length: 14 amino acids. CDR3 in DNA: TGCGCCAGCAGCTTGGCGTTTGGGTGGGATGAGCAGTTCTTC. Encoded protein: CASSLAFGWDEQFF.

The rearrangement joins TRBV6-6 to TRBJ2-1, with 12 bases that match TRBD2. The V segment lost 6 bases and the J segment 7 bases; nucleotides outside the gene matches: 10. This CDR3 is built from 16 residues. The germline V gene encodes CDR1 MNHNY and CDR2 SVGAGI (reference sequence). CDR3 DNA: TGTGCCAGCAGCCCAAGACTAGCGGGAGCGGGTAATGAGCAGTTCTTC. Protein: CASSPRLAGAGNEQFF.

This clone was found a few times. The chain is built from TRBV7-6 and TRBJ2-1; 7 bases align to TRBD2. Trimming took 2 bases from V and 6 from J; bases not matched to a gene: 7. CDR1 and CDR2 from the germline V gene are SGHVS and FNYEAQ. The length of the CDR3 is 15 residues. The DNA of the CDR3 is TGTGCCAGCAGCTTAAGCACGGGGAGGGCCAATGAGCAGTTCTTC. Translating it yields CASSLSTGRANEQFF.

The J gene is TRBJ2-5, the V gene TRBV5-5, with 14 bases that match TRBD2. This CDR3 comprises 16 residues. Germline trimming cut 7 bases from V and 3 bases from J; bases unmatched to any gene: 8. Looked up from germline, CDR1 is SGHKS and CDR2 is YYEKEE (reference sequence). The CDR3 is CASLGLAGVWKETQYF. The CDR3 coding sequence is TGTGCCAGCCTGGGACTAGCGGGGGTCTGGAAAGAGACCCAGTACTTC.

The count of this clone is one. V and J are TRBV5-1 and TRBJ2-1; TRBD2 aligns across 13 bases. This CDR3 contains 16 residues. V was clipped by 3 bases and J by 5 bases; unmatched bases: 5. CDR1 SGHRS and CDR2 YFSETQ come from the germline V gene. The CDR3: CASSSLLAGGNNEQFF. The CDR3 nucleotides are TGCGCCAGCAGCTCCCTACTAGCGGGAGGGAACAATGAGCAGTTCTTC.

The genes are TRBV5-8 and TRBJ2-7; 8 bases are a match to TRBD1. The germline V gene has CDR1 SGHTS and CDR2 YDEGEE. The junction had 10 bases not matched to a gene; V was cut back by 2 bases and J by 0 bases. The length of the CDR3 is 17 residues. The CDR3 protein is CASSFLSGQVYSYEQYF. In DNA form, the CDR3 reads TGTGCCAGCAGCTTTTTATCGGGACAGGTATACTCCTACGAGCAGTACTTC.

Only a few counts were recorded for this clone. This chain links TRBV27 with TRBJ1-1, with D perhaps matching TRBD1 (6 bases). The CDR3 is 12 residues long. The germline V gene has CDR1 MNHEY and CDR2 SMNVEV (reference sequence). Trimming removed 5 bases from V and 6 bases from J, with 10 bases in between. CDR3 region: CASSRQGSEAFF. CDR3 DNA sequence: TGTGCCAGCAGTAGGCAGGGGTCTGAAGCTTTCTTT.

The table lists this clone with a few counts. J is TRBJ1-4 and V is TRBV4-3, with no clear D. CDR1 and CDR2 (germline): LGHNA, YSLEER. Trimming pared 0 bases from V and 4 bases from J, leaving 12 bases between. The CDR3 totals 16 residues. CDR3 bases: TGCGCCAGCAGCCAAGAGCGCCGGCAGAGTAATGAAAAACTGTTTTTT. Protein sequence: CASSQERRQSNEKLFF.

The CDR3 DNA sequence: TGTGCCAGCAGCCGACGACAGGGGGTCTACGAGCAGTACTTC. It translates to CASSRRQGVYEQYF. The chain carries TRBV5-8 and TRBJ2-7; 9 nucleotides agree with TRBD1. This CDR3 is 14 amino acids long. Germline assignment: CDR1 SGHTS and CDR2 YDEGEE. V lost 4 bases, J lost 3 bases, and 5 bases stayed unmatched.

The chain couples TRBV15 to TRBJ2-3; no reliable D call. The V and J ends lost 1 base and 4 bases respectively, with 9 bases between them. The germline V gene encodes CDR1 LNHNV and CDR2 YYDKDF (reference sequence). This CDR3 has 14 amino acids. The CDR3 spells CATSRGWSPDTQYF. CDR3 bases: TGTGCCACCAGCAGAGGGTGGAGTCCAGATACGCAGTATTTT.

The V gene is TRBV6-5, the J gene TRBJ2-5; 7 bases map to TRBD1. The CDR3 consists of 14 residues. In germline, CDR1 is MNHEY, CDR2 SVGAGI. The J segment lost 7 bases and the V segment lost 8 bases, leaving 13 bases of the junction unmatched. CDR3 residues: CASGRDSKFGTQYF. In nucleotides, the CDR3 is TGTGCCAGCGGCCGGGACAGCAAGTTTGGGACCCAGTACTTC.

The J gene is TRBJ2-1, the V gene TRBV19; 7 bases are shared with TRBD2. V lost 8 bases, J lost 3 bases, and 7 bases stayed unmatched. The CDR3 is 14 amino acids. Per germline, CDR1 LNHDA and CDR2 SQIVND (reference sequence). CDR3 sequence reads: CASSRASGYNEQFF. DNA of the CDR3: TGTGCCAGTTCTAGGGCTAGCGGCTACAATGAGCAGTTCTTC.

CDR3 residues: CASSLGTSMRGAFF. DNA of the CDR3: TGTGCCAGCAGTTTAGGGACATCGATGCGTGGAGCTTTCTTT. The chain couples TRBV27 to TRBJ1-1, with a tentative D call TRBD1 (6 bases). Between the trimmed V and J ends, which lost 2 bases and 10 bases, there was a span of 17 bases. The CDR3 sequence is 14 residues long. Per the germline V gene, CDR1 is MNHEY and CDR2 is SMNVEV (reference sequence).

The gene calls are TRBV11-2 and TRBJ2-7; tentatively, D is TRBD2 (5 bases). V was pared by 5 bases and J by 4 bases, with 15 bases between. Germline CDR1 and CDR2: SGHAT and FQNNGV. This CDR3 contains 14 residues. The DNA of the CDR3 is TGTGCCAGCAGCATTACTAGTTTTGGTTACGAGCAGTACTTC. Amino acid sequence: CASSITSFGYEQYF.

The chain is built from TRBV18 and TRBJ2-1, with 11 bases matching TRBD2. The V gene end was trimmed by 2 bases and the J gene end by 4 bases; junction bases not matched to a gene: 10. The CDR3 has 18 residues. Germline CDR1 KGHSH, CDR2 LQKENI. In nucleotides, the CDR3 is TGTGCCAGCTCACCAGGGACTAGCGGTTATCAGGCGTACAATGAGCAGTTCTTC. It codes for CASSPGTSGYQAYNEQFF.

This rearrangement joins TRBV11-2 to TRBJ2-5; 9 bases are shared with TRBD2. V lost 2 bases to trimming and J lost 4 bases; unmatched junction nucleotides: 11. Germline V lookup: CDR1 SGHAT, CDR2 FQNNGV. The CDR3 spans 17 residues. The CDR3 DNA reads TGTGCCAGCAGCTTAAGGGGACTAGCAAGAATAGTAGAGACCCAGTACTTC. It translates to CASSLRGLARIVETQYF. The full variable domain, in which reference TRBV11-2 and TRBJ2-5 provide the parts outside the CDR3, is EAGVAQSPRYKIIEKRQSVAFWCNPISGHATLYWYQQILGQGPKLLIQFQNNGVVDDSQLPKDRFSAERLKGVDSTLKIQPAKLEDSAVYLCASSLRGLARIVETQYFGPGTRLLVL.

The genes are TRBV2 and TRBJ1-2; possibly TRBD1 for D (5 bases). Per germline, CDR1 SNHLY and CDR2 FYNNEI. This CDR3 region has 15 residues. Trimming pared 3 bases from V and 0 bases from J, leaving 11 bases between. This CDR3 reads CASSDRAPTNYGYTF. The CDR3 region has the DNA TGTGCCAGCAGTGACAGGGCTCCTACTAACTATGGCTACACCTTC. Complete variable domain (other parts from reference TRBV2 and TRBJ1-2): EPEVTQTPSHQVTQMGQEVILRCVPISNHLYFYWYRQILGQKVEFLVSFYNNEISEKSEIFDDQFSVERPDGSNFTLKIRSTKLEDSAMYFCASSDRAPTNYGYTFGSGTRLTVV.

The chain recombines TRBV28 with TRBJ1-2, with 7 positions matching TRBD1. The CDR3 runs 13 residues. Germline values: CDR1 MDHEN, CDR2 SYDVKM. V trimming: 2 bases; J trimming: 7 bases; junction bases outside the gene matches: 4. The CDR3 loop reads CASSLDRVGGYTF. As DNA, the CDR3 is TGTGCCAGCAGTTTAGACAGGGTCGGTGGCTACACCTTC.